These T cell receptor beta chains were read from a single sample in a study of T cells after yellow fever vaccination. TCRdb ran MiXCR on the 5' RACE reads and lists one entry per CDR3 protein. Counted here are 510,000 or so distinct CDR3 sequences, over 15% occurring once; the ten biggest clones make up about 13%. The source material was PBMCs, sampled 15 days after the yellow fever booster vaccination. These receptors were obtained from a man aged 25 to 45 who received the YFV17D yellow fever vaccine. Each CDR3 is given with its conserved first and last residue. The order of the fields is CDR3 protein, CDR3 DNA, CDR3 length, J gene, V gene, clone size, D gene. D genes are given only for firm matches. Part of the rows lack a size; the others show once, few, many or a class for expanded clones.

CDR3: CASQRDRANYGYTF
DNA: TGTGCCTCCCAACGGGACAGGGCCAACTATGGCTACACCTTC
length: 14
J: TRBJ1-2
V: TRBV19
size: .
D: TRBD1

CDR3: CASSRGLRQETQYF
DNA: TGTGCCAGCAGTAGAGGACTGAGGCAAGAGACCCAGTACTTC
length: 14
J: TRBJ2-5
V: TRBV12-3/TRBV12-4
size: .
D: .

CDR3: CASSFRGVRADAAFF
DNA: TGTGCCAGCAGCTTCCGGGGGGTTCGGGCGGACGCAGCTTTCTTT
length: 15
J: TRBJ1-1
V: TRBV5-6
size: few
D: .

CDR3: CASRPGGAGEKLFF
DNA: TGTGCCAGCCGACCAGGGGGCGCTGGGGAAAAACTGTTTTTT
length: 14
J: TRBJ1-4
V: TRBV6-1
size: .
D: TRBD1

CDR3: CASTLGGARTDTQYF
DNA: TGTGCCAGCACCCTGGGGGGGGCGAGGACAGATACGCAGTATTTT
length: 15
J: TRBJ2-3
V: TRBV12-3/TRBV12-4
size: .
D: .

CDR3: CASSSQSGQTQYF
DNA: TGTGCCAGCAGCTCTCAGTCCGGACAGACGCAGTATTTT
length: 13
J: TRBJ2-3
V: TRBV7-3
size: .
D: .

CDR3: CSASSGSKGEQFF
DNA: TGCAGTGCTAGTTCGGGGTCGAAAGGTGAGCAGTTCTTC
length: 13
J: TRBJ2-1
V: TRBV20-1
size: .
D: .

CDR3: CSARGLGTTGEQFF
DNA: TGCAGTGCTAGAGGCCTGGGGACGACGGGTGAGCAGTTCTTC
length: 14
J: TRBJ2-1
V: TRBV20-1
size: few
D: .

CDR3: CASSLQGNKNTEAFF
DNA: TGTGCCAGCAGCTTACAGGGGAACAAGAACACTGAAGCTTTCTTT
length: 15
J: TRBJ1-1
V: TRBV11-2
size: many
D: .

CDR3: CASSQIGGIEQYF
DNA: TGCGCCAGCAGCCAAATAGGGGGGATCGAGCAGTACTTC
length: 13
J: TRBJ2-7
V: TRBV5-1
size: few
D: .

CDR3: CASSLALVGKGETQYF
DNA: TGTGCCAGCAGCTTAGCGTTAGTAGGGAAGGGAGAGACCCAGTACTTC
length: 16
J: TRBJ2-5
V: TRBV7-8
size: .
D: .

CDR3: CSAVSSKETQYF
DNA: TGCAGTGCGGTTTCCTCGAAAGAGACCCAGTACTTC
length: 12
J: TRBJ2-5
V: TRBV20-1
size: .
D: .

CDR3: CASSPAAGGSYEQYF
DNA: TGTGCCAGCAGCCCTGCAGCGGGAGGCTCCTACGAGCAGTACTTC
length: 15
J: TRBJ2-7
V: TRBV11-2
size: few
D: TRBD2

CDR3: CSVAGTSGITDTQYF
DNA: TGCAGCGTTGCGGGGACTAGCGGGATAACAGATACGCAGTATTTT
length: 15
J: TRBJ2-3
V: TRBV29-1
size: few
D: TRBD2

CDR3: CASSTYRGQETQYF
DNA: TGTGCCAGCAGCACCTACAGGGGTCAAGAGACCCAGTACTTC
length: 14
J: TRBJ2-5
V: TRBV6-2/TRBV6-3
size: .
D: TRBD1

CDR3: CAAQVSRGTDTQYF
DNA: TGCGCGGCCCAGGTGAGCCGGGGCACAGATACGCAGTATTTT
length: 14
J: TRBJ2-3
V: TRBV10-2
size: few
D: .

CDR3: CSADRDKNYEQYF
DNA: TGCAGTGCGGACCGGGACAAAAACTACGAGCAGTACTTC
length: 13
J: TRBJ2-7
V: TRBV20-1
size: .
D: .

CDR3: CASSFLRGITDTQYF
DNA: TGTGCCAGCAGCTTCCTCAGGGGGATCACAGATACGCAGTATTTT
length: 15
J: TRBJ2-3
V: TRBV7-9
size: few
D: TRBD1

CDR3: CASSLDRTASYEQYF
DNA: TGTGCCAGCAGTCTCGACAGGACCGCTTCCTACGAGCAGTACTTC
length: 15
J: TRBJ2-7
V: TRBV3-1
size: few
D: .

CDR3: CASSLVPDSNQPQHF
DNA: TGTGCCAGCAGCTTAGTCCCGGACAGCAATCAGCCCCAGCATTTT
length: 15
J: TRBJ1-5
V: TRBV7-8
size: .
D: .

CDR3: CASSQDRRQVTDTQYF
DNA: TGCGCCAGCAGCCAAGATCGGCGACAAGTCACAGATACGCAGTATTTT
length: 16
J: TRBJ2-3
V: TRBV4-3
size: .
D: .

CDR3: CSVTRGQNTEAFF
DNA: TGCAGCGTAACGCGGGGACAGAACACTGAAGCTTTCTTT
length: 13
J: TRBJ1-1
V: TRBV29-1
size: few
D: .

CDR3: CSGGEGYEQYF
DNA: TGCTCGGGGGGGGAGGGCTACGAGCAGTACTTC
length: 11
J: TRBJ2-7
V: TRBV20-1
size: .
D: TRBD2

CDR3: CSANRLAADEQYF
DNA: TGCAGTGCTAACCGACTAGCAGCGGACGAGCAGTACTTC
length: 13
J: TRBJ2-7
V: TRBV20-1
size: .
D: TRBD2

CDR3: CASRTVTFDNEQFF
DNA: TGTGCCAGCAGGACAGTGACTTTTGACAATGAGCAGTTCTTC
length: 14
J: TRBJ2-1
V: TRBV28
size: .
D: .

CDR3: CASSRDRANTEAFF
DNA: TGTGCCAGCAGTCGTGACAGGGCGAACACTGAAGCTTTCTTT
length: 14
J: TRBJ1-1
V: TRBV4-2
size: .
D: TRBD1

CDR3: CATSGQGLYEQYF
DNA: TGTGCCACCAGTGGACAGGGGTTATACGAGCAGTACTTC
length: 13
J: TRBJ2-7
V: TRBV24-1
size: many
D: TRBD1

CDR3: CASSESAGNIQYF
DNA: TGCGCCAGCAGTGAGTCGGCGGGAAACATTCAGTACTTC
length: 13
J: TRBJ2-4
V: TRBV10-2
size: .
D: .

CDR3: CASSAGQGGELFF
DNA: TGTGCCAGCAGCGCGGGACAGGGGGGGGAGCTGTTTTTT
length: 13
J: TRBJ2-2
V: TRBV7-2
size: .
D: TRBD1

CDR3: CASSRMDRGHTEAFF
DNA: TGTGCCAGCAGCCGGATGGACAGGGGGCACACTGAAGCTTTCTTT
length: 15
J: TRBJ1-1
V: TRBV14
size: once
D: TRBD1

CDR3: CASHPVLSYNEQFF
DNA: TGTGCCAGCCACCCGGTTTTGTCCTACAATGAGCAGTTCTTC
length: 14
J: TRBJ2-1
V: TRBV5-6
size: .
D: .

CDR3: CATSRTSGRDTGELFF
DNA: TGTGCCACCAGCAGGACTAGCGGGAGGGACACCGGGGAGCTGTTTTTT
length: 16
J: TRBJ2-2
V: TRBV15
size: .
D: TRBD2

CDR3: CASCNPGAGYEQYF
DNA: TGTGCCAGCTGCAATCCGGGGGCGGGCTACGAGCAGTACTTC
length: 14
J: TRBJ2-7
V: TRBV7-8
size: once
D: .

CDR3: CSARGGGPKNIQYF
DNA: TGCAGTGCTAGGGGGGGAGGACCCAAAAACATTCAGTACTTC
length: 14
J: TRBJ2-4
V: TRBV20-1
size: .
D: .

CDR3: CSAGPQRLSYEQYF
DNA: TGCAGTGCGGGCCCACAGCGTCTCTCCTACGAGCAGTACTTC
length: 14
J: TRBJ2-7
V: TRBV20-1
size: few
D: .

CDR3: CSVERGFGEQFF
DNA: TGCAGCGTTGAACGGGGTTTCGGGGAGCAGTTCTTC
length: 12
J: TRBJ2-1
V: TRBV29-1
size: few
D: .

CDR3: CSASTLAGVRNEQFF
DNA: TGCAGTGCTAGTACCCTAGCGGGAGTTCGCAATGAGCAGTTCTTC
length: 15
J: TRBJ2-1
V: TRBV20-1
size: few
D: TRBD2

CDR3: CASSPGQNPYGYTF
DNA: TGTGCCAGCAGCCCTGGACAGAACCCCTATGGCTACACCTTC
length: 14
J: TRBJ1-2
V: TRBV12-3/TRBV12-4
size: few
D: .

CDR3: CSARGGLGDRYGYTF
DNA: TGCAGTGCTAGGGGTGGCTTAGGGGACCGCTATGGCTACACCTTC
length: 15
J: TRBJ1-2
V: TRBV20-1
size: few
D: .

CDR3: CASSLGGTHYDEQYF
DNA: TGTGCCAGCAGCCTCGGCGGGACCCATTACGACGAGCAGTACTTC
length: 15
J: TRBJ2-7
V: TRBV7-6
size: .
D: .

CDR3: CSADTTANEQFF
DNA: TGCAGTGCTGATACAACAGCGAATGAGCAGTTCTTC
length: 12
J: TRBJ2-1
V: TRBV20-1
size: few
D: .

CDR3: CATSGRGSGDTQYF
DNA: TGTGCCACCAGTGGAAGGGGTAGTGGAGATACGCAGTATTTT
length: 14
J: TRBJ2-3
V: TRBV24-1
size: .
D: .

CDR3: CASSDLGTGPTGELFF
DNA: TGTGCCAGCAGTGACCTAGGGACAGGGCCCACCGGGGAGCTGTTTTTT
length: 16
J: TRBJ2-2
V: TRBV25-1
size: .
D: TRBD1